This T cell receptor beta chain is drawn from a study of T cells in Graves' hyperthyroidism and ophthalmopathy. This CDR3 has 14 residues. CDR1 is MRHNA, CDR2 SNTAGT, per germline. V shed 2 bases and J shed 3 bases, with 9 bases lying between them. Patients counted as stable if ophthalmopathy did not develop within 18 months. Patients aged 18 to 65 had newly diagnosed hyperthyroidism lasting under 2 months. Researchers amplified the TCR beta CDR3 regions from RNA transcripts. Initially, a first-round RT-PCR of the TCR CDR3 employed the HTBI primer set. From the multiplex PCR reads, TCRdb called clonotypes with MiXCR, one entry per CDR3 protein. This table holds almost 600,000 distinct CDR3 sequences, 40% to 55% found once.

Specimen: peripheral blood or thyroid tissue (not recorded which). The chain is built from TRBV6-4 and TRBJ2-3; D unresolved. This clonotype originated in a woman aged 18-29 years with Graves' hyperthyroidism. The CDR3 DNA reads TGTGCCAGCAGTGACGTTCACGGGACAGATACGCAGTATTTT. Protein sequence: CASSDVHGTDTQYF.